The rows below give T cell receptor beta chains drawn from one sample of a study of T cells in Graves' hyperthyroidism and ophthalmopathy. From the multiplex PCR reads, TCRdb called clonotypes with MiXCR, one entry per CDR3 protein. In the table there are around 450,000 distinct CDR3 sequences, approximately 15% of which are singletons. The sample was blood. These receptors originate from a woman under 30 with Graves' hyperthyroidism. The CDR3 runs from the conserved cysteine through the conserved F or W. Each record gives: D gene, clone size, V gene, J gene, CDR3 DNA, CDR3 protein. A D gene is named only where the DNA matches it firmly. The size field is filled for only some rows; it gives once, few, many or a size class.

NA,many,TRBV20-1,TRBJ2-4,TGCAGTGCTAGTGACGGGGGATCGGCCAAAAACATTCAGTACTTC,CSASDGGSAKNIQYF
NA,NA,TRBV20-1,TRBJ2-2,TGCAGTGCTAGACCTAGACTCCGACGAACCGGGGAGCTGTTTTTT,CSARPRLRRTGELFF
TRBD1,NA,TRBV27,TRBJ1-4,TGTGCCAGCAGTCCCGGGACAGCTAATGAAAAACCGTTTTTT,CASSPGTANEKPFF
TRBD1,many,TRBV12-3/TRBV12-4,TRBJ2-3,TGTGCCAGCAGTGTACAGGGGAATACGCAGTATTTT,CASSVQGNTQYF
NA,many,TRBV28,TRBJ1-5,TGTGCCAGCAGTTGGCAGGGAGATCAGCCCCAGCATTTT,CASSWQGDQPQHF
NA,NA,TRBV7-2,TRBJ2-1,TGTGCCAGCAGCTTAGAGCAGGGGGGGGTCAATGAGCAGTTCTTC,CASSLEQGGVNEQFF
NA,NA,TRBV11-2,TRBJ1-1,TGCGCCAGCAGCCAAACGACAGTTAACACTGAAGCTTTCTTT,CASSQTTVNTEAFF
NA,many,TRBV18,TRBJ2-1,TGTGCCAGCTCCCCTAACAGGAATGAGCAGTTCTTC,CASSPNRNEQFF
TRBD2,NA,TRBV20-1,TRBJ2-5,TGCAGTGCTAGTCGGGGGGGGCAGACCCAGTACTTC,CSASRGGQTQYF
TRBD2,NA,TRBV5-1,TRBJ2-2,TGCGCCAGCAGCTTGGGAGCGGGAGGGCGTGACACCGGGGAGCTGTTTTTT,CASSLGAGGRDTGELFF
NA,few,TRBV20-1,TRBJ1-4,TGCAGTGCTAGATCCGGGGTGGGTGAAAAACTGTTTTTT,CSARSGVGEKLFF
TRBD2,many,TRBV20-1,TRBJ2-1,TGCAGTGCTACCCGACTAGCGGGAGTGTACAATGAGCAGTTCTTC,CSATRLAGVYNEQFF
NA,NA,TRBV20-1,TRBJ1-5,TGCAGTGCTAGTGGGGGGGGACGGTATCAGCCCCAGCATTTT,CSASGGGRYQPQHF
NA,many,TRBV29-1,TRBJ2-3,TGCAGCGTTGATCGGCAGGGGGGGCCCACAGATACGCAGTATTTT,CSVDRQGGPTDTQYF
NA,many,TRBV27,TRBJ1-5,TGTGCCAGCAGCCACCGCCAGGGTATTGGCTATAGCAATCAGCCCCAGCATTTT,CASSHRQGIGYSNQPQHF
TRBD1,NA,TRBV11-2,TRBJ2-3,TGTGCCGGCAGCTCCAGGGGGCTGTTGGGGGATACGCAGTATTTT,CAGSSRGLLGDTQYF
NA,many,TRBV2,TRBJ2-3,TGTGCCAGCAGCTCTGTGGCGGGATCTAGCACAGATACGCAGTATTTT,CASSSVAGSSTDTQYF
NA,NA,TRBV9,TRBJ2-3,TGTGCCAGCAGCGTAGACGCGGGAACCACAGATACGCAGTATTTT,CASSVDAGTTDTQYF
TRBD2,NA,TRBV28,TRBJ2-2,TGTGCCAGCAGATTCCGGACTAGCGGAGGGGCCGGGGAGCTGTTTTTT,CASRFRTSGGAGELFF
NA,NA,TRBV4-3,TRBJ2-1,TGCGCCAGCAGCCAAGTCGAGAGGAATGAGCAGTTCTTC,CASSQVERNEQFF
NA,many,TRBV3-1,TRBJ1-2,TGTGCCACTTCTCGACAGGCCAACTATGGCTACACCTTC,CATSRQANYGYTF
TRBD1,many,TRBV28,TRBJ1-3,TGTGCCAGCAGCAACAGGGGTGGAAACACCATATATTTT,CASSNRGGNTIYF
TRBD1,NA,TRBV18,TRBJ1-2,TGTGCCAGCTCACCGAATGGACAGGCTGCTAACTATGGCTACACCTTC,CASSPNGQAANYGYTF
NA,NA,TRBV6-1,TRBJ2-7,TGTGCCAGACCGCTCCCGTTGGACTTCTACGAGCAGTACTTC,CARPLPLDFYEQYF
NA,NA,TRBV20-1,TRBJ1-1,TGCAGTGCTCAACCTGGGTACACTGAAGCTTTCTTT,CSAQPGYTEAFF
NA,many,TRBV20-1,TRBJ2-2,TGCAGTGCTAGAGATTTCACTACGAACACCGGGGAGCTGTTTTTT,CSARDFTTNTGELFF